Following are 2 T cell receptor beta chains from one sample sequenced in a study of Ad26.COV2.S vaccination and SARS-CoV-2 variants. Treatment meaning: roughly 19 received Ad26.COV2.S at low or high dose, single or two shots; a few received placebo; per-sample allocation not given. Day 63 following the first vaccine or placebo injection was when the samples were taken. Measured with immunoSEQ multiplex PCR; TCRdb has only the in-frame clones, and not every one. The data show roughly 380,000 clones, around 87% seen once. The sequencing used peripheral blood, collected in a trial of Ad26.COV2.S vaccine versus placebo. Every receptor here comes from a person aged 18-60 years who received the Ad26.COV2.S COVID-19 vaccine or a placebo.

The CDR3 protein is CASSLVGSAEDLYGYTF. CDR3 nucleotides: TGTGCCAGCAGCTTAGTCGGGTCCGCCGAAGACCTCTATGGCTACACCTTC. The chain combines TRBV7-6 with TRBJ1-2; D uncertain. In germline, CDR1 is SGHVS, CDR2 FNYEAQ. The CDR3 has 17 residues. Trimming shortened V by 1 base and J by 4 bases, and 19 bases separated the two germline ends. Filled out from reference TRBV7-6 and TRBJ1-2, the complete variable domain reads GAGVSQSPRYKVTKRGQDVALRCDPISGHVSLYWYRQALGQGPEFLTYFNYEAQQDKSGLPNDRFSAERPEGSISTLTIQRTEQRDSAMYRCASSLVGSAEDLYGYTFGSGTRLTVV.

The chain employs TRBV6-5 and TRBJ2-1; D gene ambiguous. The germline V and J ends were trimmed by 0 bases and 0 bases, with 9 bases remaining between them. The germline CDR1 and CDR2 sequences are MNHEY and SVGAGI. The CDR3 sequence is 16 residues long. The CDR3 sequence is CASSYSATSSYNEQFF. The CDR3 DNA sequence: TGTGCCAGCAGTTACTCAGCTACGAGCTCCTACAATGAGCAGTTCTTC.